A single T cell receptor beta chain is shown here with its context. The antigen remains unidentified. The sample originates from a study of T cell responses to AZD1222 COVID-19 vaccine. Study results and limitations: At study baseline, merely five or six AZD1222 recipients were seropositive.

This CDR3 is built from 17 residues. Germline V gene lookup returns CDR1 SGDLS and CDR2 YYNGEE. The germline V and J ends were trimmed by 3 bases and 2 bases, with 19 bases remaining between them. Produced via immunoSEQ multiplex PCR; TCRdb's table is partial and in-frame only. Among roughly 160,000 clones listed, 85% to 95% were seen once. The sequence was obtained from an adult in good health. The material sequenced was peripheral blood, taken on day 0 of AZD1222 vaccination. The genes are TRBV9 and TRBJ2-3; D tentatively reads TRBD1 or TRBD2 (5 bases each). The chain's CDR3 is CASSARGNNRLTDTQYF. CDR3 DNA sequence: TGTGCCAGCAGCGCCCGGGGCAATAACAGACTCACAGATACGCAGTATTTT.